Described below is a single T cell receptor (beta chain) sequence and its context. Germline values: CDR1 SGHRS, CDR2 YFSETQ. This CDR3 has 14 residues. Between the trimmed V and J ends, which lost 4 bases and 1 base, there was a span of 11 bases. The data originate from a study of T-cell memory formation after mild COVID-19. From the 5' RACE reads, TCRdb called clonotypes with MiXCR, one entry per CDR3 protein. The sample records 300,000 to 400,000 distinct CDR3 sequences, roughly an eighth being singletons. This chain links TRBV5-1 with TRBJ1-1; no reliable D call. The TCR comes from a man between 18 and 35 years old who had mild COVID-19 (a few samples of this study predate the infection). Cell type and time point are not known. What was sequenced was PBMCs or a T cell subset sorted from them (not recorded which). CDR3 sequence reads: CASSPLYRNTEAFF. The CDR3, as DNA: TGCGCCAGCAGCCCGCTCTACAGGAACACTGAAGCTTTCTTT.